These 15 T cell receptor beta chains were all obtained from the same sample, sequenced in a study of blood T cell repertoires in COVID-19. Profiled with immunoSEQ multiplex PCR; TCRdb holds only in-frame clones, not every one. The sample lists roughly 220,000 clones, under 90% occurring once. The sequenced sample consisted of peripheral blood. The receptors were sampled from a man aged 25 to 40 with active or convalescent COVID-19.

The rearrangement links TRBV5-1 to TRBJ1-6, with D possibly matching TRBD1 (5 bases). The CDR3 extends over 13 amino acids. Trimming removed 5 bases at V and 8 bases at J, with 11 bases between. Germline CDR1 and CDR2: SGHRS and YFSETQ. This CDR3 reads CASRTQGDSPLHF. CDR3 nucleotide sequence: TGCGCCAGCAGGACCCAGGGCGATTCACCCCTCCACTTT.

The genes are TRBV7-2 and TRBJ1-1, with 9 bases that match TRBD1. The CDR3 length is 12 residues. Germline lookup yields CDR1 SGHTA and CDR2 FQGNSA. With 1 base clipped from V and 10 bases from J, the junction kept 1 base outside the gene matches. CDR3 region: CASSLEDRGAFF. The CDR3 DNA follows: TGTGCCAGCAGCTTAGAGGACAGGGGAGCTTTCTTT. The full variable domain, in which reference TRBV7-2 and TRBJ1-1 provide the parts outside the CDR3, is GAGVSQSPSNKVTEKGKDVELRCDPISGHTALYWYRQSLGQGLEFLIYFQGNSAPDKSGLPSDRFSAERTGGSVSTLTIQRTQQEDSAVYLCASSLEDRGAFFGQGTRLTVV.

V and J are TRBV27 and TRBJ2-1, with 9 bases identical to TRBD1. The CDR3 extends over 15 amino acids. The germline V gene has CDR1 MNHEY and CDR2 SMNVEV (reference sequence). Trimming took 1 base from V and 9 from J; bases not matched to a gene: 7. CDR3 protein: CASSLLQQGAGEQFF. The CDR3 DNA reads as TGTGCCAGCAGTTTATTACAACAGGGGGCTGGTGAGCAGTTCTTC.

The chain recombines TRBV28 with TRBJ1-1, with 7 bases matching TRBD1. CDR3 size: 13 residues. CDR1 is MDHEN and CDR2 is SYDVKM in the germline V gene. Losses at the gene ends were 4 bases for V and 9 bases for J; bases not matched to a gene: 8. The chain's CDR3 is CASSSPGQIKAFF. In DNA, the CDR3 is TGTGCCAGCAGTTCGCCGGGACAGATTAAAGCTTTCTTT.

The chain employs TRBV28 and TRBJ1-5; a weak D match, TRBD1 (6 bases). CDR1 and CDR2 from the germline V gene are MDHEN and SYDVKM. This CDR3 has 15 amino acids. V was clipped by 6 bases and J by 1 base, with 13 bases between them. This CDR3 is CASSPQGKSNQPQHF. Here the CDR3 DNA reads TGTGCCAGCAGCCCGCAGGGGAAAAGCAATCAGCCCCAGCATTTT.

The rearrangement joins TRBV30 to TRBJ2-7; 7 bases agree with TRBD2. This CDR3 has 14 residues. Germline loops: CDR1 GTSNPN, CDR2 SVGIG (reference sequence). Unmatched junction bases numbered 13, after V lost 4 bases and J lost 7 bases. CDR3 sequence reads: CAWTPPGGLWEQYF. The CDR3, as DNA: TGTGCCTGGACCCCCCCGGGGGGACTTTGGGAGCAGTACTTC. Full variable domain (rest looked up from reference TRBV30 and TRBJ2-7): SQTIHQWPATLVQPVGSPLSLECTVEGTSNPNLYWYRQAAGRGLQLLFYSVGIGQISSEVPQNLSASRPQDRQFILSSKKLLLSDSGFYLCAWTPPGGLWEQYFGPGTRLTVT.

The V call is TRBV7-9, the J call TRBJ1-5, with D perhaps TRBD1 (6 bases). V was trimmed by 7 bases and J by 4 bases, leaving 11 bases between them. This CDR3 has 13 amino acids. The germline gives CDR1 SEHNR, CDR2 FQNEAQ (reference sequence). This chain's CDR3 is CASMGAPNQPQHF. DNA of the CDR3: TGTGCCAGCATGGGGGCCCCAAATCAGCCCCAGCATTTT.

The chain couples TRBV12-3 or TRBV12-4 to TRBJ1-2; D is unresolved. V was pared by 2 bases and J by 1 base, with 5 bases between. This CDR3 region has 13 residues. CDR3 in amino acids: CASSLQVNYGYTF. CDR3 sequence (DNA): TGTGCCAGCAGTTTACAGGTTAACTATGGCTACACCTTC.

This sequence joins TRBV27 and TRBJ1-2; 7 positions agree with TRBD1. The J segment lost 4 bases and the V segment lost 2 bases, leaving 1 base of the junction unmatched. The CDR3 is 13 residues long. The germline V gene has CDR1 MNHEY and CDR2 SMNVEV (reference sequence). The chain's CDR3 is CASSLKGAYGYTF. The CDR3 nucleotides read TGTGCCAGCAGTTTAAAGGGGGCCTATGGCTACACCTTC.

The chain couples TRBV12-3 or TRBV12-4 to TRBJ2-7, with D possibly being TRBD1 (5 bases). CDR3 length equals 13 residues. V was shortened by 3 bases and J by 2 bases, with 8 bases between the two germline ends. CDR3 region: CASSFQGPYEQYF. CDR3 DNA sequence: TGTGCCAGCAGTTTTCAGGGCCCCTACGAGCAGTACTTC.

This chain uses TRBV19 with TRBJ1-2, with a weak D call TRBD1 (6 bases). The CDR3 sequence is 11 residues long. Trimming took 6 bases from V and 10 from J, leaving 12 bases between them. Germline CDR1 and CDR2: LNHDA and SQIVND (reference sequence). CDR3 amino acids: CASRAGADYTF. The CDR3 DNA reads TGTGCCAGTAGGGCAGGGGCCGACTACACCTTC.

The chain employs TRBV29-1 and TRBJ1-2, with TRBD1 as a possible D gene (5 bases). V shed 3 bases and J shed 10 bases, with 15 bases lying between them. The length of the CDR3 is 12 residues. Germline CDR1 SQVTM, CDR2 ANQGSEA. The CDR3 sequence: CSVDRRGADYTF. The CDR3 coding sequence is TGCAGCGTTGACCGCCGTGGGGCCGACTACACCTTC. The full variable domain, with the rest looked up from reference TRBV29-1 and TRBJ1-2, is SAVISQKPSRDICQRGTSLTIQCQVDSQVTMMFWYRQQPGQSLTLIATANQGSEATYESGFVIDKFPISRPNLTFSTLTVSNMSPEDSSIYLCSVDRRGADYTFGSGTRLTVV.

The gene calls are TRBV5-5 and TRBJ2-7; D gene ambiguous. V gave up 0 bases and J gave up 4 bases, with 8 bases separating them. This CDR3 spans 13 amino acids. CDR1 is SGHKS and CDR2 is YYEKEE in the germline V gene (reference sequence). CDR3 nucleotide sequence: TGTGCCAGCAGCTTGGCGGCGACTTACGAGCAGTACTTC. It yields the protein CASSLAATYEQYF.

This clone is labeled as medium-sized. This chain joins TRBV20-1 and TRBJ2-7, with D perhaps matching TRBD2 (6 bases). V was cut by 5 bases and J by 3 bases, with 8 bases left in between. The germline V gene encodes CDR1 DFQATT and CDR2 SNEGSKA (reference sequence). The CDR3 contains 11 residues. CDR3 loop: CSARLDYEQYF. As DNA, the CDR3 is TGCAGTGCTCGACTAGACTACGAGCAGTACTTC.

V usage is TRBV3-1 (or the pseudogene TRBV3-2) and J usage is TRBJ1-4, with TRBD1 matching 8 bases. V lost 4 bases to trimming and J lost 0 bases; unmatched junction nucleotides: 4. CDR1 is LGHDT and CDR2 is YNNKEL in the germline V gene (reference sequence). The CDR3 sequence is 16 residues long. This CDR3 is CASSLGTGATNEKLFF. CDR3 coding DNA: TGTGCCAGCAGCCTTGGGACAGGCGCAACTAATGAAAAACTGTTTTTT.